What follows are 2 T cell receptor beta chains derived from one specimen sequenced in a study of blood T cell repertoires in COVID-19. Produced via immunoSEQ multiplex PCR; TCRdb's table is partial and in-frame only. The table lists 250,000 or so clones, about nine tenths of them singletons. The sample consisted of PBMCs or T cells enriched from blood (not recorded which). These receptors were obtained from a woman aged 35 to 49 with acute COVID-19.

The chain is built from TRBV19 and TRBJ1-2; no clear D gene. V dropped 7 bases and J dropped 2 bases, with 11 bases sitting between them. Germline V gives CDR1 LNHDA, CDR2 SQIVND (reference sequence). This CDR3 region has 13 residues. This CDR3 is CASKVGGNYGYTF. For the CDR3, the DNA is TGTGCCAGTAAGGTTGGCGGGAACTATGGCTACACCTTC.

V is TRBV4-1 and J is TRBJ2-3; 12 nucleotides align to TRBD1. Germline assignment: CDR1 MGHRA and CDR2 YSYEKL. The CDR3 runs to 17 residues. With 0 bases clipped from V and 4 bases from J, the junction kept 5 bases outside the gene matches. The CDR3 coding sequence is TGCGCCAGCAGCCAAGATATTGGGACAGGGGGCTCAGATACGCAGTATTTT. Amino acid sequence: CASSQDIGTGGSDTQYF.